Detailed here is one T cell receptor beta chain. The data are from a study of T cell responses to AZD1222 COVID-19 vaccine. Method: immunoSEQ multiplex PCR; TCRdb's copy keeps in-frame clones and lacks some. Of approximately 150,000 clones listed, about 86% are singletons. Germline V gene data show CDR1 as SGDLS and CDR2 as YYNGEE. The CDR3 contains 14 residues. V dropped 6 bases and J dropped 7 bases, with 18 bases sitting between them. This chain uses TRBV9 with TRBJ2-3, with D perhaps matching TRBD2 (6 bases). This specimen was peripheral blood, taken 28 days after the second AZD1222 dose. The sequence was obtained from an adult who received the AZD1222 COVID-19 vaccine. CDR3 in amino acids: CASTRGGVENTQYF. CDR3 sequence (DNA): TGTGCCAGCACCCGCGGAGGGGTTGAAAATACGCAGTATTTT. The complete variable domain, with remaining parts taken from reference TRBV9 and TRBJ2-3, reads DSGVTQTPKHLITATGQRVTLRCSPRSGDLSVYWYQQSLDQGLQFLIQYYNGEERAKGNILERFSAQQFPDLHSELNLSSLELGDSALYFCASTRGGVENTQYFGPGTRLTVL.